The clone carrying this T cell receptor (beta chain) was counted between two and nine times. The antigen remains unidentified. The CDR3 is 13 amino acids. Germline CDR1 is LGHDT and CDR2 is YNNKEL (reference sequence). J gave up 1 base and V 8 bases, and 2 bases lay outside the gene matches. This entry is derived from a study of T-cell reconstitution after alpha-beta-depleted transplantation in children. Whole-study findings and limits: By one year post-transplant, T-cell counts and diversity largely arose from T cells that were newly produced. The origin of alpha-beta T cells about two months after transplant was reportedly several hundred expanded graft clones. In some patients, recipient T cells and intrathymic progenitors surviving conditioning explained high day-60 diversity.

Using unique molecular identifiers, the investigators prepared the TCRbeta library. TCRdb analysed the PCR reads with MiXCR anew, one entry per CDR3 protein. The sample records 200,000 to 250,000 distinct CDR3 sequences, 7.5% to 9.5% being singletons. The clonotype was recovered from a male patient between 2 and 15 years old who had a stem cell transplant for acute myeloid leukemia, so the T cells may come from the graft donor. This material consisted of PBMCs, mostly from graft donor cells, taken 360 days after TCRalphabeta/CD19-depleted stem cell transplant. The chain joins TRBV3-1 to TRBJ1-5; 7 nucleotides line up with TRBD1. CDR3 sequence: CASQGQSNQPQHF. The CDR3 coding sequence is TGTGCCAGCCAGGGACAGAGCAATCAGCCCCAGCATTTT. Based on the CDR3 plus reference TRBV3-1 and TRBJ1-5, the full variable domain is DTAVSQTPKYLVTQMGNDKSIKCEQNLGHDTMYWYKQDSKKFLKIMFSYNNKELIINETVPNRFSPKSPDKAHLNLHINSLELGDSAVYFCASQGQSNQPQHFGDGTRLSIL.